This TCR beta chain originates from a study of blood T cell repertoires in COVID-19. V dropped 1 base and J dropped 4; count of bases not matched to a gene: 5. Per germline, CDR1 SEHNR and CDR2 FQNEAQ (reference sequence). This CDR3 spans 16 amino acids. Method: immunoSEQ multiplex PCR; TCRdb's copy keeps in-frame clones and lacks some. The sample lists around 150,000 clones; just under 85% were seen once. Sequences were obtained from peripheral blood. The source is a woman aged 80 or older with acute or convalescent COVID-19. V gene TRBV7-9 combines with J gene TRBJ2-1; 9 bases agree with TRBD2. CDR3 region: CASSLGLAGLYNEQFF. The CDR3 DNA follows: TGTGCCAGCAGCTTAGGGCTAGCGGGGCTTTACAATGAGCAGTTCTTC.